The TCR beta chain described here comes from a study of CD8 T cells in acute hepatitis C reinfection. Produced via immunoSEQ multiplex PCR; TCRdb's table is partial and in-frame only. The data contain 30,000 to 45,000 clones, approximately 85% of them singletons. Time point denoted: naive CD8 control sorted from an acute-time-point sample. Trimming at V came to 4 bases and at J to 7 bases, leaving 11 bases not matched to a gene. The CDR3 covers 15 residues. Germline V gene sequence: CDR1 GTSNPN, CDR2 SVGIG (reference sequence). This clonotype was obtained from a woman aged 18-29 years who spontaneously cleared hepatitis C infection. The source material was naive CD8+ T cells from PBMCs. This chain joins TRBV30 and TRBJ2-3; 10 positions match TRBD2. In DNA, the CDR3 is TGTGCCTGGACTAGCGGGAGATGGGGTCTTTATACGCAGTATTTT. This codes for CAWTSGRWGLYTQYF.